Following are 8 T cell receptor beta chains from one sample sequenced in a study of response to subunit inactivated influenza vaccine. TCRdb reprocessed the RT-PCR reads via MiXCR and lists one record per CDR3 protein. This table holds about 520,000 distinct CDR3 sequences, 9.5% to 13% found once. Sequenced here: PBMCs from blood, sampled roughly 46 days after vaccination. Receptors were obtained from a man aged 50 to 60 who received an inactivated influenza vaccine.

This chain links TRBV18 with TRBJ2-2; D uncertain. CDR3 length equals 16 residues. Germline V lookup: CDR1 KGHSH, CDR2 LQKENI. Trimming took 4 bases from V and 3 from J, leaving 15 bases between them. CDR3 coding DNA: TGTGCCAGCTCACTTTTCCCATGGTTAGACACCGGGGAGCTGTTTTTT. This translates into CASSLFPWLDTGELFF.

This clonotype has just a few counts. The rearrangement links TRBV5-1 to TRBJ1-1; unclear D gene. The CDR3 contains 14 residues. Germline CDR1 and CDR2: SGHRS and YFSETQ. Trimming took off 3 bases at V and 4 bases at J, with 13 bases between the two ends. Here the CDR3 DNA reads TGCGCCAGCAGCTACCAAGAGGGTTCCACTGAAGCTTTCTTT. Its translation: CASSYQEGSTEAFF. The full variable domain, completed using reference TRBV5-1 and TRBJ1-1, is KAGVTQTPRYLIKTRGQQVTLSCSPISGHRSVSWYQQTPGQGLQFLFEYFSETQRNKGNFPGRFSGRQFSNSRSEMNVSTLELGDSALYLCASSYQEGSTEAFFGQGTRLTVV.

This clonotype was picked up a small number of times. This chain links TRBV7-2 with TRBJ2-7; TRBD2 agrees at 7 bases. The CDR3 sequence is 14 residues long. The ends lost 4 bases at V and 3 bases at J; junction bases unmatched: 6. The germline V gene has CDR1 SGHTA and CDR2 FQGNSA. CDR3 coding DNA: TGTGCCAGCAGCTCCAACCCGGGGGGCTACGAGCAGTACTTC. Residues: CASSSNPGGYEQYF.

The chain uses TRBV27 and TRBJ2-5; possibly TRBD2 for D (5 bases). The ends were cut back, 7 bases at V and 4 bases at J, with 16 bases in the middle. Germline V gene lookup returns CDR1 MNHEY and CDR2 SMNVEV (reference sequence). This CDR3 is 14 amino acids long. CDR3 sequence: CASKKDLGGETQYF. CDR3 nucleotides: TGTGCCAGCAAGAAGGACCTTGGAGGAGAGACCCAGTACTTC.

The chain is built from TRBV5-1 and TRBJ1-6, with 10 positions matching TRBD1. The CDR3 totals 16 residues. The germline V gene has CDR1 SGHRS and CDR2 YFSETQ. Trimming took 4 bases from V and 6 from J; bases not matched to a gene: 7. The CDR3 reads CASSMTGGASNSPLHF. The CDR3 DNA reads TGCGCCAGCAGCATGACAGGGGGCGCCTCTAATTCACCCCTCCACTTT. Variable domain in full (rest from reference TRBV5-1 and TRBJ1-6): KAGVTQTPRYLIKTRGQQVTLSCSPISGHRSVSWYQQTPGQGLQFLFEYFSETQRNKGNFPGRFSGRQFSNSRSEMNVSTLELGDSALYLCASSMTGGASNSPLHFGNGTRLTVT.

The rearrangement links TRBV15 to TRBJ2-2, with 8 bases matching TRBD1. The CDR3 has 15 residues. Germline CDR1 is LNHNV and CDR2 is YYDKDF (reference sequence). The V gene end was trimmed by 9 bases and the J gene end by 5 bases; junction bases not matched to a gene: 11. The CDR3 coding sequence is TGTGCCACTGCCGGACAGGGAAAGTGGACCGGGGAGCTGTTTTTT. This encodes CATAGQGKWTGELFF.

CDR3 protein: CASSSLSSGANVLTF. The CDR3 DNA follows: TGTGCCAGCAGTTCGTTAAGCTCTGGGGCCAACGTCCTGACTTTC. This chain links TRBV28 with TRBJ2-6; D not certain. CDR1 and CDR2 (germline): MDHEN, SYDVKM. The length of the CDR3 is 15 residues. V was pared by 4 bases and J by 0 bases, with 7 bases between.

This clonotype was found a few times. The chain has TRBV2 and TRBJ2-2, with TRBD1 matching 9 bases. The CDR3 has 16 residues. Germline CDR1 is SNHLY and CDR2 is FYNNEI. V was pared by 1 base and J by 4 bases, with 4 bases of the junction left unmatched. CDR3 region: CASSEGTGVGTGELFF. The CDR3 DNA reads TGTGCCAGCAGTGAAGGGACAGGGGTAGGCACCGGGGAGCTGTTTTTT. The full variable domain, its missing parts supplied by reference TRBV2 and TRBJ2-2, is EPEVTQTPSHQVTQMGQEVILRCVPISNHLYFYWYRQILGQKVEFLVSFYNNEISEKSEIFDDQFSVERPDGSNFTLKIRSTKLEDSAMYFCASSEGTGVGTGELFFGEGSRLTVL.